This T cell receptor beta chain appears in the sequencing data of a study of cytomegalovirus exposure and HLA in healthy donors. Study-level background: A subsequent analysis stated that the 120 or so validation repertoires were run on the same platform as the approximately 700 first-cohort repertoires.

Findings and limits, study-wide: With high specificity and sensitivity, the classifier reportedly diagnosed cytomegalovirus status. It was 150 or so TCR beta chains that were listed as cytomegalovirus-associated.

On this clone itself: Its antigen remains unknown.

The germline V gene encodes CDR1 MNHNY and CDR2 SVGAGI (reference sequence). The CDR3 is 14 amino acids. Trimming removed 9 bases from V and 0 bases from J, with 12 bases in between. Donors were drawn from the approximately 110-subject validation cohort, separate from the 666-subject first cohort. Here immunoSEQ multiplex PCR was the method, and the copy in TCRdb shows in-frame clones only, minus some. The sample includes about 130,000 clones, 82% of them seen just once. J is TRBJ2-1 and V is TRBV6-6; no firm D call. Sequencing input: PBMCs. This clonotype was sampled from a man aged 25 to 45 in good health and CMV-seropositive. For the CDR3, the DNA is TGTGCCAGTCGACTTGGCAGCTCCTACAATGAGCAGTTCTTC. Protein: CASRLGSSYNEQFF.